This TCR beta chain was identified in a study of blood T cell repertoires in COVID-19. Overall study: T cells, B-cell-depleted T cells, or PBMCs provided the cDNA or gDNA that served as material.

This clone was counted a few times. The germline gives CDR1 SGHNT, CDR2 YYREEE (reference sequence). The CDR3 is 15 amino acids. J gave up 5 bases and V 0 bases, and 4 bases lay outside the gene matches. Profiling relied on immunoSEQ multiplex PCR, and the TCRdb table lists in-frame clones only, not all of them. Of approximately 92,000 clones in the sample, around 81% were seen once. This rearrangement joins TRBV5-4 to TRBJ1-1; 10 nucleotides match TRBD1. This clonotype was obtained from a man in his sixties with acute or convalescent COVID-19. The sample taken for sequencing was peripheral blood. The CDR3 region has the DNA TGTGCCAGCAGCTTGGTAGGACAGGGGGTTACTGAAGCTTTCTTT. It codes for CASSLVGQGVTEAFF.